One sample yielded the 27 T cell receptor beta chains listed below, sequenced in a study of technical replicates of blood from several donors. The table came from immunoSEQ multiplex PCR; TCRdb's copy has only in-frame clones and leaves some out. The data show roughly 59,000 clones, around 86% seen once. Sequencing was done on a sample of PBMCs. These receptors were collected from a human donor in good health. Some clones in this sample may be carry-over from other donors' samples.

The chain couples TRBV6-6 to TRBJ2-7, with 8 bases identical to TRBD1. The CDR3 is 16 amino acids. Trimming at V came to 6 bases and at J to 3 bases, leaving 13 bases not matched to a gene. CDR1 is MNHNY and CDR2 is SVGAGI in the germline V gene (reference sequence). The CDR3 spells CASSQGQGIPVYEQYF. The DNA for the CDR3 is TGTGCCAGCAGCCAAGGACAGGGAATTCCCGTCTACGAGCAGTACTTC.

The chain carries TRBV7-8 and TRBJ2-2; a weak D match, TRBD1 (6 bases). CDR1 SGHVS and CDR2 FQNEAQ come from the germline V gene. This CDR3 has 15 amino acids. Between the trimmed V and J ends, which lost 7 bases and 3 bases, there was a span of 15 bases. The CDR3: CASIPGTSDTGELFF. CDR3 coding DNA: TGTGCCAGCATCCCCGGGACATCGGACACCGGGGAGCTGTTTTTT.

This chain uses TRBV18 with TRBJ2-7; D not certain. From germline, CDR1 is KGHSH and CDR2 LQKENI. CDR3 length: 14 amino acids. V gave up 3 bases and J gave up 4 bases, with 13 bases separating them. In DNA form, the CDR3 reads TGTGCCAGCTCACCGATCAATGAACAATACGAGCAGTACTTC. This encodes CASSPINEQYEQYF.

The chain has TRBV6-5 and TRBJ1-3, with 7 nucleotides matching TRBD1. The V gene's germline CDR1 is MNHEY and CDR2 SVGAGI. The J segment lost 5 bases and the V segment lost 6 bases, leaving 4 bases of the junction unmatched. This CDR3 region has 13 residues. In DNA, the CDR3 is TGTGCCAGCAGGACAGGGCCCCGAAACACCATATATTTT. This encodes CASRTGPRNTIYF.

The chain joins TRBV6-1 to TRBJ2-3, with 8 bases aligning to TRBD1. Germline CDR1 and CDR2: MNHNS and SASEGT. This CDR3 is built from 14 residues. Trimming removed 4 bases from V and 3 bases from J; junction bases left unmatched: 3. The CDR3 spells CASSVNRGTDTQYF. The CDR3 DNA reads as TGTGCCAGCAGTGTTAACAGGGGGACAGATACGCAGTATTTT.

The chain joins TRBV9 to TRBJ2-2, with D possibly being TRBD2 (6 bases). This CDR3 has 15 residues. From germline, CDR1 is SGDLS and CDR2 YYNGEE. V shed 3 bases and J shed 4 bases, with 13 bases lying between them. In DNA form, the CDR3 reads TGTGCCAGCAGCGCTCCCGGGGGTGGCACCGGGGAGCTGTTTTTT. It is translated as CASSAPGGGTGELFF.

The count of this clone is one. The chain uses TRBV7-8 and TRBJ1-3, with D possibly TRBD1 on 6 matching bases. The CDR3 sequence is 16 residues long. Germline CDR1 reads SGHVS; CDR2 reads FQNEAQ. The V end lost 6 bases, the J end lost 3 bases, and 18 bases lay between the germline ends. The CDR3 DNA follows: TGTGCCAGCAGTCAAACTGCCGGGACACTTGGAAACACCATATATTTT. Encoded protein: CASSQTAGTLGNTIYF.

This clone was counted once. The rearrangement joins TRBV7-2 to TRBJ2-7; 7 bases agree with TRBD2. The V gene's germline CDR1 is SGHTA and CDR2 FQGNSA. Trimming took 6 bases from V and 1 from J; bases not matched to a gene: 3. The CDR3 is 13 residues long. The CDR3 DNA sequence: TGTGCCAGCAGGAGAGCGGGGTCCTACGAGCAGTACTTC. Its protein product is CASRRAGSYEQYF.

This chain uses TRBV7-9 with TRBJ1-1, with D uncertain. V was cut by 3 bases and J by 8 bases, with 7 bases left in between. The germline V gene encodes CDR1 SEHNR and CDR2 FQNEAQ (reference sequence). CDR3 size: 11 residues. This chain's CDR3 is CASSLSREAFF. CDR3 DNA: TGTGCCAGCAGCTTGTCGCGGGAAGCTTTCTTT.

The V gene is TRBV19, the J gene TRBJ2-7; 7 nucleotides line up with TRBD2. The CDR3 is 15 amino acids. Germline-derived CDR1 and CDR2 are LNHDA and SQIVND (reference sequence). V lost 6 bases, J lost 1 base, and 9 bases stayed unmatched. The CDR3 loop reads CASRDLWEGSYEQYF. CDR3 sequence (DNA): TGTGCCAGTAGGGACCTGTGGGAGGGATCCTACGAGCAGTACTTC.

This clone showed up just once. V and J are TRBV5-1 and TRBJ2-2; D may be TRBD2 (6 bases). V was clipped by 0 bases and J by 7 bases, with 13 bases between them. This CDR3 region has 15 residues. Germline V CDR1 and CDR2: SGHRS, YFSETQ. The CDR3 spells CASSLEASVIGELFF. CDR3 sequence (DNA): TGCGCCAGCAGCTTGGAGGCTAGCGTTATCGGGGAGCTGTTTTTT.

CDR3 nucleotides: TGTGCCAGCAGTTTTCAACCGGGACTAAGTTACAATGAGCAGTTCTTC. Translation gives CASSFQPGLSYNEQFF. The chain recombines TRBV11-2 with TRBJ2-1; 7 bases are shared with TRBD2. CDR1 is SGHAT and CDR2 is FQNNGV in the germline V gene. This CDR3 region has 16 residues. V shed 6 bases and J 4 bases; nucleotides not matched to a gene: 12.

The chain has TRBV2 and TRBJ2-5, with D maybe TRBD2 (6 bases). The CDR3 extends over 14 amino acids. Germline V gives CDR1 SNHLY, CDR2 FYNNEI. The germline V and J ends were trimmed by 7 bases and 0 bases, with 12 bases remaining between them. In DNA form, the CDR3 reads TGTGCCAGCAAGGGGCGGGGCCACCAAGAGACCCAGTACTTC. It translates to CASKGRGHQETQYF.

The CDR3 protein is CASSPRDRVGQPQHF. CDR3 in DNA: TGTGCCAGCAGTCCCCGGGACAGGGTAGGACAGCCCCAGCATTTT. The chain couples TRBV6-5 to TRBJ1-5; TRBD1 matches at 9 bases. Germline-derived CDR1 and CDR2 are MNHEY and SVGAGI. V gave up 5 bases and J gave up 7 bases; unmatched junction bases: 9. This CDR3 contains 15 residues.

J is TRBJ2-7 and V is TRBV7-2, with D maybe TRBD2 (7 bases). V was clipped by 5 bases and J by 9 bases, with 17 bases between them. Germline CDR1 reads SGHTA; CDR2 reads FQGNSA. The CDR3 is 13 amino acids. The chain's CDR3 is CASSPDGGAAQYF. DNA of the CDR3: TGTGCCAGCAGCCCGGATGGGGGGGCCGCGCAGTACTTC.

V and J are TRBV2 and TRBJ2-7; no clear D gene. V lost 4 bases to trimming and J lost 6 bases, with 10 bases between them. This CDR3 is 12 amino acids long. Looked up from germline, CDR1 is SNHLY and CDR2 is FYNNEI. The CDR3 spells CASSGARAEQYF. The DNA of the CDR3 is TGTGCCAGCAGTGGCGCGAGAGCCGAGCAGTACTTC.

V usage is TRBV2 and J usage is TRBJ2-1; 7 bases map to TRBD2. Trimming at V came to 1 base and at J to 4 bases, leaving 4 bases not matched to a gene. The CDR3 length is 15 residues. Looked up from germline, CDR1 is SNHLY and CDR2 is FYNNEI. CDR3 sequence: CASSEGEGLYNEQFF. In DNA form, the CDR3 reads TGTGCCAGCAGTGAAGGGGAGGGGTTGTACAATGAGCAGTTCTTC.

This clone was recorded a few times. The chain employs TRBV7-2 and TRBJ1-5, with unresolved D. V gave up 0 bases and J gave up 6 bases, with 12 bases separating them. The CDR3 totals 15 residues. Germline V gene lookup returns CDR1 SGHTA and CDR2 FQGNSA. The CDR3 DNA reads TGTGCCAGCAGCTTAGCACAGAGCATGGCTCAGCCCCAGCATTTT. Translation gives CASSLAQSMAQPQHF.

The V call is TRBV29-1, the J call TRBJ2-5, with 9 positions matching TRBD1. This CDR3 contains 15 residues. The germline gives CDR1 SQVTM, CDR2 ANQGSEA. V was pared by 3 bases and J by 9 bases, with 14 bases of the junction left unmatched. CDR3 sequence (DNA): TGCAGCGTTGAGGCCGGGACAGGGCCTCGGGGTGCCCAGTACTTC. Translation: CSVEAGTGPRGAQYF.

J is TRBJ1-6 and V is TRBV7-2, with a tentative D call TRBD1 (6 bases). The length of the CDR3 is 13 residues. Trimming took 2 bases from V and 13 from J, leaving 12 bases between them. CDR1 and CDR2 (germline): SGHTA, FQGNSA. The CDR3: CASSLTGLGPLHF. The CDR3 bases are TGTGCCAGCAGCTTAACAGGGCTAGGGCCCCTCCACTTT.

In this sample, this clone turned up once. The chain combines TRBV5-1 with TRBJ2-3, with TRBD2 identical over 9 bases. The CDR3 is 15 residues long. The J segment lost 6 bases and the V segment lost 4 bases, leaving 9 bases of the junction unmatched. Germline CDR1 and CDR2: SGHRS and YFSETQ. The CDR3 here is CASSPSGVRTDTQYF. The CDR3 DNA reads as TGCGCCAGCAGCCCTAGCGGGGTCCGGACTGATACGCAGTATTTT. Using reference TRBV5-1 and TRBJ2-3 for the parts outside the CDR3, the full variable domain is KAGVTQTPRYLIKTRGQQVTLSCSPISGHRSVSWYQQTPGQGLQFLFEYFSETQRNKGNFPGRFSGRQFSNSRSEMNVSTLELGDSALYLCASSPSGVRTDTQYFGPGTRLTVL.

The chain couples TRBV7-2 to TRBJ1-1, with a tentative D call TRBD1 (6 bases). Germline CDR1 is SGHTA and CDR2 is FQGNSA. The CDR3 sequence is 13 residues long. The V gene lost 5 bases and the J gene lost 6 bases, with 13 bases spanning the gap. The CDR3 DNA reads as TGTGCCAGCAGCCAAACAGGGAGTCCTGAAGCTTTCTTT. This codes for CASSQTGSPEAFF.

The chain uses TRBV4-2 and TRBJ2-3, with 7 nucleotides matching TRBD2. This CDR3 spans 16 amino acids. Unmatched junction bases numbered 8, after V lost 1 base and J lost 4 bases. Germline CDR1 LGHNA, CDR2 YNFKEQ. CDR3 amino acids: CASSQGLGLNADTQYF. CDR3 in DNA: TGTGCCAGCAGCCAAGGACTGGGACTAAACGCAGATACGCAGTATTTT.

The gene calls are TRBV2 and TRBJ2-7; TRBD2 aligns across 9 bases. The CDR3 runs 13 residues. V lost 8 bases and J lost 6; bases outside the gene matches: 8. Germline CDR1 is SNHLY and CDR2 is FYNNEI. The CDR3, as DNA: TGTGCCAGCCTAGCGGGACTCGTGGGCGAGCAGTACTTC. Its translation is CASLAGLVGEQYF.

This sequence joins TRBV5-3 and TRBJ2-5; TRBD2 matches 9 bases. TRBV5-3 is an ORF; its function is uncertain. V shed 4 bases and J 2 bases; nucleotides not matched to a gene: 15. The CDR3 loop spans 18 amino acids. The CDR3 nucleotides read TGTGCCAGAAGCCCCGAGGGGGATAGCGGGGGTGATCAAGAGACCCAGTACTTC. Protein sequence: CARSPEGDSGGDQETQYF.

This clone appeared once. This sequence joins TRBV4-3 and TRBJ2-6, with unresolved D. Trimming removed 0 bases at V and 2 bases at J, with 8 bases between. CDR3 length: 16 amino acids. The germline V gene encodes CDR1 LGHNA and CDR2 YSLEER. This chain's CDR3 is CASSQDQFTGANVLTF. The CDR3 coding sequence is TGCGCCAGCAGCCAAGATCAGTTTACTGGGGCCAACGTCCTGACTTTC.

The rearrangement uses TRBV7-9 and TRBJ2-1; 8 bases line up with TRBD2. The CDR3 sequence is 15 residues long. After removal of 8 bases from V and 5 bases from J, the junction contained 11 bases not matched to a gene. Germline CDR1 and CDR2: SEHNR and FQNEAQ (reference sequence). The CDR3 here is CASRGGPAGDNEQFF. The CDR3 region has the DNA TGTGCCAGCCGGGGGGGGCCCGCCGGAGACAATGAGCAGTTCTTC.